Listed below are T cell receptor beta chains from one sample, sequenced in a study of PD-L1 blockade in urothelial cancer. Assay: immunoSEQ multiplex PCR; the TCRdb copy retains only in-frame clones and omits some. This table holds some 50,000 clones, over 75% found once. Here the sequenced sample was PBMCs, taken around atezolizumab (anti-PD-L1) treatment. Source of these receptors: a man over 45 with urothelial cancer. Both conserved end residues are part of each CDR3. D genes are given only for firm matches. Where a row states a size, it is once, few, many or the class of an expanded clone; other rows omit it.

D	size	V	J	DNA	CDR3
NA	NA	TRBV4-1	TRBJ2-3	TGCGCCAGCAGCCCTCGAACCGGGGCAGATACGCAGTATTTT	CASSPRTGADTQYF
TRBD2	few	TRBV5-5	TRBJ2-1	TGTGCCTCAGGGGGCATGGCTAGCGGGGGGTCCTACAATGAGCAGTTCTTC	CASGGMASGGSYNEQFF
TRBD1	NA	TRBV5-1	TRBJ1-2	TGCGCCAGCAGCTTGTGGGGTCGGACAGGGGATGATGGCTACACCTTC	CASSLWGRTGDDGYTF
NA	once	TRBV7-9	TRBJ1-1	TGTGCCAGCAGCTTGGCCCCAGGGGCGAACACTGAAGCTTTCTTT	CASSLAPGANTEAFF
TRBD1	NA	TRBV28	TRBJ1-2	TGTGCCAGCAGTACGGGACAGCCCTATGGCTACACCTTC	CASSTGQPYGYTF
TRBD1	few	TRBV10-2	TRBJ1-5	TGCGCCTGCGGACAGGGGGCCTTTCAGCCCCAGCATTTT	CACGQGAFQPQHF
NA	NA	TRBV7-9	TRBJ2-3	TGTGCCAGCAGCCCAGGCGGGGGCACAGATACGCAGTATTTT	CASSPGGGTDTQYF
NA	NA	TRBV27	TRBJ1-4	TGTGCCAGCAGTACACAAACAGGGTATGGGGAAAAACTGTTTTTT	CASSTQTGYGEKLFF
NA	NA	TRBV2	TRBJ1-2	TGTGCCAGCGGGTGGGACACCGATGGCTACACCTTC	CASGWDTDGYTF
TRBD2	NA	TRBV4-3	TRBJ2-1	TGCGCCAGCAGCCAAGATATCAGCGGGACGTACAATGAGCAGTTCTTC	CASSQDISGTYNEQFF
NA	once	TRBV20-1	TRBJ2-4	TGCAGTGCACAGGGATACATTCAGTACTTC	CSAQGYIQYF
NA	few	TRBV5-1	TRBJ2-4	TGCGCCAGCAGCTTGGGGTGGGGGCAGAACATTCAGTACTTC	CASSLGWGQNIQYF
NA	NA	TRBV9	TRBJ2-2	TGTGCCAGCAGCGCTAGCGACACCGGGGAGCTGTTTTTT	CASSASDTGELFF
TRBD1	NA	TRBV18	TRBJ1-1	TGTGCCAGCTCCCCCCCCTGGGACAGGGTGACTGAAGCTTTCTTT	CASSPPWDRVTEAFF
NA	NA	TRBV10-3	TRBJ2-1	TGTGCCATCAAGGGCGGGACGTGGAATGAGCAGTTCTTC	CAIKGGTWNEQFF
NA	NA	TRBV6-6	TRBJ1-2	TGTGCCAGCACCCTGTCCTATGGCTACACCTTC	CASTLSYGYTF
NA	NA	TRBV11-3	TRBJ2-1	TGTGCCAGCAGTTCCGCGTTGAGCTCCTACAATGAGCAGTTCTTC	CASSSALSSYNEQFF
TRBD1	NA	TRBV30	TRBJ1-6	TGTGCCTGGGACAGACAGGGCTATAATTCACCCCTCCACTTT	CAWDRQGYNSPLHF
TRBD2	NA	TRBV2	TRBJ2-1	TGTGCCACTCCTAGCGGGGCTTACAATGAGCAGTTCTTC	CATPSGAYNEQFF
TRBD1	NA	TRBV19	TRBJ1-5	TGTGCCAGTAGTATTTTAGGGGGCGCGGGTCAGCCCCAGCATTTT	CASSILGGAGQPQHF
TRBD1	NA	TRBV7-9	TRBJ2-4	TGTGCCAGCAGCTTAACCGCCGGGACAGGGGGCAACATTCAGTACTTC	CASSLTAGTGGNIQYF
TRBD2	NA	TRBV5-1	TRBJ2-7	TGCGCCAGCAGCGAACTGACTAGCGGGAGATCGGGGGAGCAGTACTTC	CASSELTSGRSGEQYF
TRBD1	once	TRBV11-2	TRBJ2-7	TGTGCCAGCAGCCTGGACAGGGGCGAGCAGTACTTC	CASSLDRGEQYF
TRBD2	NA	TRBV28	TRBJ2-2	TGTGCCAGCAGTTTATTTCGGGGGGGCGCTGGGTTTTTT	CASSLFRGGAGFF
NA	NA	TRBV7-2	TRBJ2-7	TGTGCCAGCAGCTTATCAGTGGAGCAGTACTTC	CASSLSVEQYF
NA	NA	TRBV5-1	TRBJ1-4	TGCGCCAGCAGCTTTGCGGGGGGCCCGAATGAAAAACTGTTTTTT	CASSFAGGPNEKLFF
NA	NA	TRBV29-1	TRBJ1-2	TGCAGCGTGCTGGGGGCCAGGGCGGGCGACTATGGCTACACCTTC	CSVLGARAGDYGYTF
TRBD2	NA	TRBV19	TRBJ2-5	TGTGCCAGTAGTACCTCTGGCGGGGGGGTAGGAGAGACCCAGTACTTC	CASSTSGGGVGETQYF
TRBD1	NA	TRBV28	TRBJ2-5	TGTGCCAGCAGCCAGGGGGCTATAGAGACCCAGTACTTC	CASSQGAIETQYF
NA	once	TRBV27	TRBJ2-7	TGTGCCAGCAGTCCATGGGCGGGGGCGGTCAACGAGCAGTACTTC	CASSPWAGAVNEQYF